A single sample gave rise to the 19 T cell receptor beta chains below, sequenced in a study of T cells in Graves' hyperthyroidism and ophthalmopathy. Researchers took RNA transcripts and amplified the TCR beta CDR3 regions from them. Primed by the HTBI set, a first-round RT-PCR was run on the TCR CDR3. TCRdb re-called the multiplex PCR reads through MiXCR, storing one row per CDR3 protein. The profile shows 300,000 to 400,000 distinct CDR3 sequences, around 14% of them singletons. Input material: blood. Receptors originate from an older woman with Graves' hyperthyroidism.

This clonotype was found a few times. The chain combines TRBV11-2 with TRBJ2-5; the match to TRBD2 covers 7 bases. V trimming: 3 bases; J trimming: 5 bases; junction bases outside the gene matches: 21. The CDR3 length is 19 residues. Germline CDR1 SGHAT, CDR2 FQNNGV. The DNA of the CDR3 is TGTGCCAGCAGCTTGGGTTTCAGTTTGCGCGGGAGCCCTTGGGAGACCCAGTACTTC. Protein product: CASSLGFSLRGSPWETQYF.

The table lists this clonotype with many counts. The CDR3 protein is CASSVAGSMEFYEQFF. The CDR3 DNA follows: TGTGCCAGCAGCGTAGCGGGCTCGATGGAGTTCTATGAGCAGTTCTTC. The gene calls are TRBV9 and TRBJ2-1; D is uncertain. V gave up 0 bases and J gave up 8 bases, with 18 bases separating them. CDR3 length: 16 residues. Germline CDR1 is SGDLS and CDR2 is YYNGEE.

This clonotype was observed many times. The rearrangement links TRBV5-1 to TRBJ2-2; D remains ambiguous. V was clipped by 4 bases and J by 0 bases, with 13 bases between them. Germline values: CDR1 SGHRS, CDR2 YFSETQ. This CDR3 has 16 amino acids. The CDR3 nucleotides are TGCGCCAGCAGCGGACCGACTGGTGCGAACACCGGGGAGCTGTTTTTT. This sequence encodes CASSGPTGANTGELFF.

This clonotype was observed a handful of times. J is TRBJ2-3 and V is TRBV10-3; 7 nucleotides line up with TRBD2. This CDR3 comprises 20 residues. With V trimmed by 4 bases and J by 0 bases, 19 bases remained unmatched. Per the germline V gene, CDR1 is ENHRY and CDR2 is SYGVKD. The CDR3 coding sequence is TGTGCCATCAGTGCCTCTTCTAGCGGAATATACCTCTCTAGCACAGATACGCAGTATTTT. Amino acid sequence: CAISASSSGIYLSSTDTQYF.

This clonotype was recorded at least ten times. The chain uses TRBV30 and TRBJ1-3; D possibly corresponds to TRBD1 (6 bases). Germline V lookup: CDR1 GTSNPN, CDR2 SVGIG (reference sequence). V was clipped by 0 bases and J by 2 bases, with 11 bases between them. The CDR3 loop spans 15 amino acids. For the CDR3, the DNA is TGTGCCTGGAGTGTACGGCCAGGGGCTGGAAACACCATATATTTT. The encoded protein is CAWSVRPGAGNTIYF.

This clonotype has a count of ten or more. V usage is TRBV3-1 and J usage is TRBJ2-5; tentatively, D is TRBD1 (6 bases). The CDR3 contains 14 residues. V was clipped by 4 bases and J by 6 bases, with 15 bases between them. The germline V gene has CDR1 LGHDT and CDR2 YNNKEL (reference sequence). CDR3 in DNA: TGTGCCAGCAGCCCATACCGGGACATAAAGACCCAGTACTTC. Translated: CASSPYRDIKTQYF.

This clonotype was seen a handful of times. V is TRBV15 and J is TRBJ1-5; weak D call: TRBD1 (6 bases). Per germline, CDR1 LNHNV and CDR2 YYDKDF (reference sequence). V lost 1 base to trimming and J lost 8 bases, with 18 bases between them. The CDR3 runs to 16 residues. This CDR3 is CATSRGGRGFAKPQHF. DNA of the CDR3: TGTGCCACCAGCAGAGGTGGCAGGGGATTTGCAAAGCCCCAGCATTTT. Full variable domain (remainder filled in from reference TRBV15 and TRBJ1-5): DAMVIQNPRYQVTQFGKPVTLSCSQTLNHNVMYWYQQKSSQAPKLLFHYYDKDFNNEADTPDNFQSRRPNTSFCFLDIRSPGLGDTAMYLCATSRGGRGFAKPQHFGDGTRLSIL.

The V call is TRBV30, the J call TRBJ2-7; TRBD1 aligns across 10 bases. This CDR3 has 14 amino acids. The germline V gene encodes CDR1 GTSNPN and CDR2 SVGIG (reference sequence). The trim removed 5 bases at V and 2 bases at J, leaving 6 bases unmatched. The CDR3 nucleotides are TGTGCCTGGTGTGGACAGGGGGGTCCCTACGAGCAGTACTTC. Residues: CAWCGQGGPYEQYF.

The V call is TRBV30, the J call TRBJ1-3; maybe TRBD1 (5 bases). This CDR3 region has 17 residues. Germline values: CDR1 GTSNPN, CDR2 SVGIG (reference sequence). The V and J ends lost 2 bases and 0 bases respectively, with 17 bases between them. The DNA of the CDR3 is TGTGCCTGGAGTCTCCTACCCCGGGGCCTCTCTGGAAACACCATATATTTT. This codes for CAWSLLPRGLSGNTIYF.

The sample holds a few counts of this clonotype. The chain employs TRBV19 and TRBJ2-2, with D maybe TRBD2 (5 bases). Trimming removed 1 base at V and 6 bases at J, with 15 bases between. This CDR3 is 16 amino acids long. Germline V CDR1 and CDR2: LNHDA, SQIVND (reference sequence). CDR3 sequence (DNA): TGTGCCAGTAGTATAGGCGGGCCCCTTGGGGCCGGGGAGCTGTTTTTT. Its protein product is CASSIGGPLGAGELFF. Filled out from reference TRBV19 and TRBJ2-2, the complete variable domain reads DGGITQSPKYLFRKEGQNVTLSCEQNLNHDAMYWYRQDPGQGLRLIYYSQIVNDFQKGDIAEGYSVSREKKESFPLTVTSAQKNPTAFYLCASSIGGPLGAGELFFGEGSRLTVL.

The rearrangement joins TRBV10-2 to TRBJ1-1; D might be TRBD1 (5 bases). Germline CDR1 WSHSY, CDR2 SAAADI. The CDR3 is 15 amino acids. V gave up 2 bases and J gave up 0 bases, with 10 bases separating them. As DNA, the CDR3 is TGCGCCAGCAGTGAGGCAGTAGGGGTGAACACTGAAGCTTTCTTT. Its translation is CASSEAVGVNTEAFF.

This clonotype was picked up a small number of times. V usage is TRBV20-1 and J usage is TRBJ2-5; 11 nucleotides line up with TRBD2. The length of the CDR3 is 14 residues. V lost 6 bases, J lost 5 bases, and 8 bases stayed unmatched. Germline V CDR1 and CDR2: DFQATT, SNEGSKA (reference sequence). CDR3 residues: CSAIAGGSRETQYF. DNA for the CDR3: TGCAGTGCAATAGCGGGGGGGTCTCGGGAGACCCAGTACTTC.

The chain carries TRBV7-9 and TRBJ2-7; 7 positions agree with TRBD1. CDR1 is SEHNR, CDR2 FQNEAQ, per germline (reference sequence). This CDR3 has 13 amino acids. V shed 6 bases and J 2 bases; nucleotides not matched to a gene: 4. CDR3 protein: CASRPGTAYEQYF. CDR3 in DNA: TGTGCCAGCAGGCCCGGGACAGCCTACGAGCAGTACTTC.

This clonotype occurred many times. V is TRBV2 and J is TRBJ2-2; D is unclear. Trimming stripped 5 bases from V and 5 bases from J, with 9 bases between. This CDR3 has 13 amino acids. Germline-derived CDR1 and CDR2 are SNHLY and FYNNEI. The CDR3 reads CASSRRVTGELFF. The CDR3 coding sequence is TGTGCCAGCAGTCGCCGTGTTACCGGGGAGCTGTTTTTT.

The chain has TRBV12-3 or TRBV12-4 and TRBJ1-3; 7 bases align to TRBD1. Germline trimming cut 5 bases from V and 0 bases from J; bases unmatched to any gene: 1. The CDR3 contains 14 residues. Written as DNA, the CDR3 is TGTGCCAGCAGTGGGACAGCCTCTGGAAACACCATATATTTT. Translation gives CASSGTASGNTIYF.

The gene calls are TRBV12-3 or TRBV12-4 and TRBJ1-5, with D perhaps TRBD1 (5 bases). The V end was cut by 5 bases, the J end by 9 bases, with 8 bases between. This CDR3 region has 11 residues. CDR3 DNA sequence: TGTGCCAGCAGTCGGGACGGGCCCCAGCATTTT. The encoded protein is CASSRDGPQHF.

This clonotype was picked up many times. The rearrangement joins TRBV6-1 to TRBJ1-1; D remains ambiguous. V was cut by 5 bases and J by 11 bases, with 12 bases left in between. The CDR3 consists of 11 residues. CDR1 is MNHNS and CDR2 is SASEGT in the germline V gene. In DNA, the CDR3 is TGTGCCAGCAGTAACCGAATCGGGGCTTTCTTT. This gives the protein CASSNRIGAFF.

Ten or more counts support this clonotype. This chain connects TRBV10-3 to TRBJ1-5; D not resolved. CDR3 length equals 13 residues. V was cut by 2 bases and J by 1 base, with 3 bases left in between. The V gene's germline CDR1 is ENHRY and CDR2 SYGVKD. In DNA, the CDR3 is TGTGCCATCAGTGAGAAGAGCAATCAGCCCCAGCATTTT. Amino acids: CAISEKSNQPQHF.

The chain has TRBV5-1 and TRBJ2-3; maybe TRBD2 (6 bases). The ends were cut back, 0 bases at V and 1 base at J, with 18 bases in the middle. This CDR3 has 18 residues. Germline V gene data show CDR1 as SGHRS and CDR2 as YFSETQ. The DNA of the CDR3 is TGCGCCAGCAGCTTGGGGTGGGCTAGCGCCGGGGGCACAGATACGCAGTATTTT. This gives the protein CASSLGWASAGGTDTQYF.